The T cell receptor (beta chain) described here comes from a study of cytotoxic CD8 clonotypes in ibrutinib-treated CLL. CDR1 is SGHRS, CDR2 YFSETQ, per germline. The CDR3 consists of 14 residues. V was clipped by 4 bases and J by 1 base, with 8 bases between them. Points from the study as a whole: Researchers report that baseline clonality outpaced age-matched healthy donors and tracked circulating CD8+ T-cell counts.

As regards this clone: Its antigen is as yet unknown.

Repertoires were generated with immunoSEQ multiplex PCR, while TCRdb's copy carries only in-frame clones and drops some. Of tens of thousands of clones in the sample, 70% to 90% were seen once. This TCR came from a human donor with chronic lymphocytic leukemia. The chain uses TRBV5-1 and TRBJ1-4; D unresolved. Sequencing used PBMCs, obtained after 24 months of ibrutinib treatment. The DNA of the CDR3 is TGCGCCAGCAGCCCCCAACAAACTAATGAAAAACTGTTTTTT. This gives the protein CASSPQQTNEKLFF.